Each of the 5 T cell receptor beta chains below was sequenced from the same sample in a study of T cells in Graves' hyperthyroidism and ophthalmopathy. The TCR beta CDR3 regions underwent amplification using RNA transcripts as the source. The primer set for the first-round RT-PCR of the TCR CDR3 was HTBI. Using its own MiXCR run on the multiplex PCR reads, TCRdb lists one record per CDR3 protein. Of 450,000 to 700,000 distinct CDR3 sequences listed, under 60% were seen once; the top ten hold 15% to 20%. The sample consisted of peripheral blood or thyroid tissue (not recorded which). Receptor source: an adult woman with Graves' disease, either hyperthyroidism or ophthalmopathy (not recorded which).

This clonotype has more than one count but fewer than ten. The chain recombines TRBV11-2 with TRBJ1-6, with 8 bases identical to TRBD1. Germline loops: CDR1 SGHAT, CDR2 FQNNGV. The junction had 3 bases not matched to a gene; V was cut back by 9 bases and J by 8 bases. This CDR3 comprises 12 residues. For the CDR3, the DNA is TGTGCCAGAGACAGGGGAGATTCACCCCTCCACTTT. Amino acids: CARDRGDSPLHF.

This clonotype has at least ten counts. V usage is TRBV7-9 and J usage is TRBJ1-2; D is possibly TRBD1 (5 bases). The CDR3 extends over 13 amino acids. Per the germline V gene, CDR1 is SEHNR and CDR2 is FQNEAQ (reference sequence). Deletions cut 6 bases from V and 6 bases from J, with 14 bases between. CDR3 protein: CASSSGLGDGYTF. CDR3 nucleotide sequence: TGTGCCAGCAGTTCAGGGTTAGGTGATGGCTACACCTTC.

This clonotype was seen repeatedly, ten times or more. The CDR3: CASSLQGEQYF. DNA of the CDR3: TGCGCCAGCAGCTTACAAGGCGAGCAGTACTTC. The chain has TRBV5-1 and TRBJ2-7; D is undetermined. Trimming shortened V by 2 bases and J by 6 bases, and 6 bases separated the two germline ends. This CDR3 contains 11 residues. In germline, CDR1 is SGHRS, CDR2 YFSETQ.

The chain uses TRBV7-2 and TRBJ2-6, with D possibly matching TRBD1 (6 bases). The CDR3 length is 17 residues. Germline assignment: CDR1 SGHTA and CDR2 FQGNSA. V dropped 4 bases and J dropped 4 bases, with 17 bases sitting between them. The CDR3 loop reads CASSSRMGARGANVLTF. The CDR3 DNA reads TGTGCCAGCAGCTCAAGGATGGGGGCGCGGGGGGCCAACGTCCTGACTTTC.

The chain couples TRBV20-1 to TRBJ2-7; maybe TRBD2 (6 bases). Germline V gives CDR1 DFQATT, CDR2 SNEGSKA (reference sequence). This CDR3 comprises 11 residues. Deletions cut 2 bases from V and 9 bases from J, with 11 bases between. In nucleotides, the CDR3 is TGCAGTGCTAGACGCATGGGGGGGCAGTACTTC. Translation gives CSARRMGGQYF.